The 26 T cell receptor beta chains presented below share a single source sample, sequenced in a study of beta chain features in type 1 diabetes. Expressed TCRB transcripts were sequenced because the isolated RNA had all been reverse transcribed beforehand. Profiled with immunoSEQ multiplex PCR; TCRdb holds only in-frame clones, not every one. The data hold hundreds of thousands of clones, with around an eighth observed a single time. Study-level points and caveats: Moderate yet significant TCRB CDR3 shortening was seen in Type 1 diabetes patients in all four CD4+ subsets.

These receptors have no identified antigens. Material for sequencing was naive CD4+ T cells from blood. The source is a man aged 18 to 30 with type 1 diabetes.

This clone was recorded a few times. The chain links TRBV4-3 to TRBJ2-5; D not resolved. V gave up 1 base and J gave up 5 bases, with 20 bases separating them. This CDR3 is built from 17 residues. From germline, CDR1 is LGHNA and CDR2 YSLEER. The CDR3 loop is CASSQGRATHGRETQYF. CDR3 nucleotides: TGCGCCAGCAGCCAAGGACGGGCAACGCACGGTCGGGAGACCCAGTACTTC.

This chain connects TRBV2 to TRBJ2-7; D is possibly TRBD1 or TRBD2 (5 bases each). Germline-derived CDR1 and CDR2 are SNHLY and FYNNEI. There are 16 residues in the CDR3. V was pared by 6 bases and J by 3 bases, with 21 bases between. The CDR3 coding sequence is TGTGCCAGCAGGGGACGGCAGACCACCCCCTACTACGAGCAGTACTTC. It translates to CASRGRQTTPYYEQYF. Complete variable domain (other parts from reference TRBV2 and TRBJ2-7): EPEVTQTPSHQVTQMGQEVILRCVPISNHLYFYWYRQILGQKVEFLVSFYNNEISEKSEIFDDQFSVERPDGSNFTLKIRSTKLEDSAMYFCASRGRQTTPYYEQYFGPGTRLTVT.

The CDR3 DNA is TGTGCCAGCAGTCCCGATACAGGGTACGAGCAGTACTTC. It yields the protein CASSPDTGYEQYF. V is TRBV2 and J is TRBJ2-7, with TRBD1 as a possible D gene (6 bases). Per germline, CDR1 SNHLY and CDR2 FYNNEI. The CDR3 consists of 13 residues. Deletions cut 5 bases from V and 4 bases from J, with 12 bases between.

The rearrangement uses TRBV7-8 and TRBJ2-3; 8 positions match TRBD1. CDR3 length equals 16 residues. Germline trimming cut 0 bases from V and 6 bases from J; bases unmatched to any gene: 8. From germline, CDR1 is SGHVS and CDR2 FQNEAQ. The CDR3 sequence is CASSLALGNRGDTQYF. The CDR3 DNA reads as TGTGCCAGCAGCTTAGCGCTAGGAAACAGGGGGGATACGCAGTATTTT.

The rearrangement uses TRBV5-4 and TRBJ1-1; D is unresolved. Germline V gives CDR1 SGHNT, CDR2 YYREEE (reference sequence). V was pared by 2 bases and J by 4 bases, with 12 bases between. The CDR3 runs 14 residues. Here the CDR3 reads CASSFGGSGTEAFF. DNA of the CDR3: TGTGCCAGCAGCTTTGGAGGGAGTGGCACTGAAGCTTTCTTT.

J is TRBJ1-2 and V is TRBV29-1; 8 bases agree with TRBD1. CDR3 length: 15 residues. Germline CDR1 is SQVTM and CDR2 is ANQGSEA. V gave up 4 bases and J gave up 8 bases; unmatched junction bases: 15. This chain's CDR3 is CSVVRIGQGAEGYTF. CDR3 sequence (DNA): TGCAGCGTTGTAAGAATCGGGCAGGGGGCGGAGGGCTACACCTTC.

The chain couples TRBV7-9 to TRBJ1-2; tentatively, D is TRBD1 (5 bases). This CDR3 is 12 amino acids long. The V gene's germline CDR1 is SEHNR and CDR2 FQNEAQ (reference sequence). The V gene lost 5 bases and the J gene lost 6 bases, with 10 bases spanning the gap. The CDR3 DNA reads as TGTGCCAGCAGCCGAGGGGAAGATGGCTACACCTTC. Amino acids: CASSRGEDGYTF.

V usage is TRBV19 and J usage is TRBJ2-1, with 10 bases aligning to TRBD1. The junction had 2 bases not matched to a gene; V was cut back by 3 bases and J by 9 bases. CDR1 and CDR2 (germline): LNHDA, SQIVND (reference sequence). This CDR3 has 13 amino acids. CDR3 loop: CASSMTGGVEQFF. Written as DNA, the CDR3 is TGTGCCAGTAGTATGACAGGGGGCGTTGAGCAGTTCTTC.

This clone was counted a few times. V gene TRBV30 combines with J gene TRBJ1-3; 7 nucleotides match TRBD1. V lost 2 bases and J lost 4; bases outside the gene matches: 5. Germline CDR1 is GTSNPN and CDR2 is SVGIG (reference sequence). The CDR3 sequence is 14 residues long. CDR3 loop: CAWSRDRAGNTIYF. DNA of the CDR3: TGTGCCTGGAGTCGAGACAGGGCCGGAAACACCATATATTTT.

The chain carries TRBV4-3 and TRBJ2-3, with 7 bases identical to TRBD2. CDR1 LGHNA and CDR2 YSLEER come from the germline V gene. The length of the CDR3 is 16 residues. The J segment lost 1 base and the V segment lost 0 bases, leaving 4 bases of the junction unmatched. The CDR3 protein is CASSQESAGGTDTQYF. The CDR3 DNA follows: TGCGCCAGCAGCCAAGAATCGGCGGGGGGCACAGATACGCAGTATTTT.

This clone was seen only a few times. The chain recombines TRBV18 with TRBJ1-1; D possibly corresponds to TRBD1 (5 bases). Trimming left V 8 bases short and J 1 base short, with 14 bases between. There are 14 residues in the CDR3. The germline CDR1 and CDR2 sequences are KGHSH and LQKENI. The CDR3 region has the DNA TGTGCCAGCGCTAGGGGTTTCGGGAACACTGAAGCTTTCTTT. This sequence encodes CASARGFGNTEAFF.

This chain links TRBV30 with TRBJ2-5; D may be TRBD1 (6 bases). V was pared by 2 bases and J by 2 bases, with 12 bases between. The CDR3 is 14 amino acids. Looked up from germline, CDR1 is GTSNPN and CDR2 is SVGIG (reference sequence). The CDR3 DNA sequence: TGTGCCTGGAGTTTACAGGGTGGGCAAGAGACCCAGTACTTC. Translation gives CAWSLQGGQETQYF.

The chain has TRBV7-9 and TRBJ1-1, with TRBD1 matching over 8 bases. V was pared by 1 base and J by 4 bases, with 2 bases of the junction left unmatched. The germline CDR1 and CDR2 sequences are SEHNR and FQNEAQ (reference sequence). This CDR3 is built from 14 residues. CDR3: CASSLVDRVTEAFF. CDR3 nucleotides: TGTGCCAGCAGCTTAGTGGACAGGGTCACTGAAGCTTTCTTT.

This clone appeared a few times. The V and J genes are TRBV28 and TRBJ1-3; D not certain. V was trimmed by 7 bases and J by 4 bases, leaving 14 bases between them. The CDR3 has 14 residues. CDR1 and CDR2 from the germline V gene are MDHEN and SYDVKM. CDR3 loop: CASTTNPGGNTIYF. In nucleotides, the CDR3 is TGTGCCAGCACGACTAATCCGGGAGGAAACACCATATATTTT.

This chain links TRBV15 with TRBJ2-1, with a possible D match to TRBD1 (6 bases). Germline loops: CDR1 LNHNV, CDR2 YYDKDF (reference sequence). Trimming pared 0 bases from V and 0 bases from J, leaving 9 bases between. This CDR3 has 16 residues. CDR3: CATSRDTGSSYNEQFF. CDR3 DNA: TGTGCCACCAGCAGAGATACAGGGAGCTCCTACAATGAGCAGTTCTTC.

This chain uses TRBV15 with TRBJ2-7; D call uncertain. V was clipped by 0 bases and J by 2 bases, with 5 bases between them. Looked up from germline, CDR1 is LNHNV and CDR2 is YYDKDF (reference sequence). There are 13 residues in the CDR3. CDR3 DNA: TGTGCCACCAGCAGAGATGGGCCCTACGAGCAGTACTTC. This sequence encodes CATSRDGPYEQYF.

A few counts support this clone. The chain couples TRBV9 to TRBJ1-6, with TRBD1 as a possible D gene (5 bases). CDR1 is SGDLS, CDR2 YYNGEE, per germline. There are 13 residues in the CDR3. V dropped 0 bases and J dropped 9 bases, with 7 bases sitting between them. CDR3 nucleotides: TGTGCCAGCAGCGTAGGGGGCCGTTCACCCCTCCACTTT. This translates into CASSVGGRSPLHF.

This chain links TRBV7-9 with TRBJ2-1, with a weak D call TRBD2 (6 bases). The CDR3 contains 16 residues. Germline CDR1 SEHNR, CDR2 FQNEAQ (reference sequence). V lost 5 bases and J 3 bases, leaving 17 bases between the germline ends. CDR3 nucleotide sequence: TGTGCCAGCAGCACCCGAAAGGGCGGGGACTACAATGAGCAGTTCTTC. Translated: CASSTRKGGDYNEQFF.

This clone came up a few times. Other DNA sequences in this specimen translate into the identical CDR3. The V and J genes are TRBV7-9 and TRBJ2-7; D might be TRBD2 (5 bases). Trimming stripped 0 bases from V and 2 bases from J, with 5 bases between. Looked up from germline, CDR1 is SEHNR and CDR2 is FQNEAQ (reference sequence). The CDR3 has 13 residues. CDR3 coding DNA: TGTGCCAGCAGCTTAGCGGGAGCCTACGAGCAGTACTTC. Protein product: CASSLAGAYEQYF.

In its sample, this clone was seen a few times. The CDR3 region is CASSFAGGPGETQYF. The CDR3 coding sequence is TGTGCCAGCAGCTTTGCGGGGGGGCCTGGTGAGACCCAGTACTTC. This rearrangement joins TRBV7-2 to TRBJ2-5; 9 bases are shared with TRBD2. The CDR3 is 15 residues long. Trimming at V came to 3 bases and at J to 5 bases, leaving 7 bases not matched to a gene. Germline loops: CDR1 SGHTA, CDR2 FQGNSA.

J is TRBJ2-7 and V is TRBV20-1; TRBD2 matches at 7 bases. The CDR3 is 11 residues long. Trimming took 5 bases from V and 6 from J; bases not matched to a gene: 4. Germline-derived CDR1 and CDR2 are DFQATT and SNEGSKA (reference sequence). CDR3 amino acids: CSAPAGVEQYF. CDR3 sequence (DNA): TGCAGTGCTCCGGCGGGGGTCGAGCAGTACTTC.

This clone was picked up a small number of times. V is TRBV7-6 and J is TRBJ2-7; weak D call: TRBD1 (5 bases). V was clipped by 4 bases and J by 6 bases, with 16 bases between them. The CDR3 spans 14 residues. Germline CDR1 and CDR2: SGHVS and FNYEAQ. This chain's CDR3 is CASSSRVGDSEQYF. In nucleotides, the CDR3 is TGTGCCAGCAGCTCCCGCGTAGGGGATAGCGAGCAGTACTTC.

The V call is TRBV29-1, the J call TRBJ1-5, with a weak D call TRBD1 (5 bases). CDR1 and CDR2 (germline): SQVTM, ANQGSEA. There are 13 residues in the CDR3. V lost 5 bases, J lost 2 bases, and 10 bases lay in between. The chain's CDR3 is CSVIGQGNQPQHF. CDR3 coding DNA: TGCAGCGTTATCGGACAAGGCAATCAGCCCCAGCATTTT. Based on the CDR3 plus reference TRBV29-1 and TRBJ1-5, the full variable domain is SAVISQKPSRDICQRGTSLTIQCQVDSQVTMMFWYRQQPGQSLTLIATANQGSEATYESGFVIDKFPISRPNLTFSTLTVSNMSPEDSSIYLCSVIGQGNQPQHFGDGTRLSIL.

This clone was recorded a few times. This rearrangement joins TRBV5-1 to TRBJ2-7; D might be TRBD2 (6 bases). Germline CDR1 and CDR2: SGHRS and YFSETQ. This CDR3 comprises 15 residues. Trimming cost V 0 bases and J 1 base, with 11 bases left between them. This CDR3 is CASSLDLAKSYEQYF. CDR3 coding DNA: TGCGCCAGCAGCTTGGATCTAGCGAAGTCCTACGAGCAGTACTTC.

This CDR3 is CASSHPAQKNYGYTF. In DNA, the CDR3 is TGCGCCAGCAGTCACCCGGCACAGAAAAACTATGGCTACACCTTC. The chain has TRBV4-1 and TRBJ1-2; D is ambiguous. Germline values: CDR1 MGHRA, CDR2 YSYEKL. The CDR3 is 15 amino acids. V was cut by 6 bases and J by 2 bases, with 16 bases left in between.

J is TRBJ2-1 and V is TRBV7-8; D remains unclear. Germline V CDR1 and CDR2: SGHVS, FQNEAQ. Trimming removed 6 bases from V and 5 bases from J, with 14 bases in between. The CDR3 is made up of 14 amino acids. The DNA of the CDR3 is TGTGCCAGCAGTGGGCGTTTAAGGGACAATGAGCAGTTCTTC. Amino acid sequence: CASSGRLRDNEQFF. The variable domain in full, completed from reference TRBV7-8 and TRBJ2-1, reads GAGVSQSPRYKVAKRGQDVALRCDPISGHVSLFWYQQALGQGPEFLTYFQNEAQLDKSGLPSDRFFAERPEGSVSTLKIQRTQQEDSAVYLCASSGRLRDNEQFFGPGTRLTVL.